Listed here are 18 T cell receptor beta chains from one sample, sequenced in a study of T cell changes during pregnancy in multiple sclerosis. Data came from immunoSEQ multiplex PCR; TCRdb stores just in-frame clones and leaves some out. The repertoire holds some 60,000 clones, with 80% to 95% as singletons. The sequencing used peripheral blood, collected in the first trimester of pregnancy. The receptors come from a female donor with multiple sclerosis, enrolled in a pregnancy study.

The chain links TRBV5-4 to TRBJ2-1; D is perhaps TRBD1 (6 bases). Deletions cut 4 bases from V and 1 base from J, with 12 bases between. Germline V gene data show CDR1 as SGHNT and CDR2 as YYREEE (reference sequence). The CDR3 has 15 residues. The CDR3 bases are TGTGCCAGCAGCGGCGGACAGTTTTCCTACAATGAGCAGTTCTTC. It is translated as CASSGGQFSYNEQFF.

DNA of the CDR3: TGTGCCAGCAGTCTAGGTCCAGATACGCAGTATTTT. This gives the protein CASSLGPDTQYF. The rearrangement joins TRBV6-5 to TRBJ2-3; D gene ambiguous. This CDR3 has 12 residues. Germline V gives CDR1 MNHEY, CDR2 SVGAGI. Trimming removed 5 bases from V and 4 bases from J, with 7 bases in between.

The chain employs TRBV6-4 and TRBJ2-1; D may be TRBD2 (6 bases). In germline, CDR1 is MRHNA, CDR2 SNTAGT. The CDR3 has 14 residues. Trimming shortened V by 0 bases and J by 9 bases, and 12 bases separated the two germline ends. CDR3 protein: CASSDSSGETEQFF. The CDR3 DNA reads TGTGCCAGCAGTGACTCCTCGGGGGAAACTGAGCAGTTCTTC.

V usage is TRBV4-1 and J usage is TRBJ1-2, with TRBD1 matching 8 bases. Germline V lookup: CDR1 MGHRA, CDR2 YSYEKL. The CDR3 runs 15 residues. V lost 2 bases and J lost 3; bases outside the gene matches: 5. Here the CDR3 reads CASSQFTGGDYGYTF. The CDR3 DNA is TGCGCCAGCAGCCAATTTACAGGGGGGGACTATGGCTACACCTTC.

The chain recombines TRBV6-5 with TRBJ2-3; D is undetermined. V was cut by 8 bases and J by 2 bases, with 11 bases left in between. CDR1 and CDR2 from the germline V gene are MNHEY and SVGAGI. CDR3 length: 13 amino acids. The CDR3 sequence: CASRSPLTDTQYF. CDR3 bases: TGTGCCAGCCGGAGCCCCCTCACAGATACGCAGTATTTT.

The chain recombines TRBV29-1 with TRBJ1-4; D perhaps matches TRBD1 (6 bases). The germline V gene encodes CDR1 SQVTM and CDR2 ANQGSEA. The CDR3 runs to 14 residues. The ends were cut back, 4 bases at V and 4 bases at J, with 13 bases in the middle. CDR3 DNA sequence: TGCAGCGTTGGAGGGGGGGCCTTTAATGAAAAACTGTTTTTT. Translating gives CSVGGGAFNEKLFF.

The chain joins TRBV7-9 to TRBJ1-1; no clear D. The CDR3 totals 14 residues. Trimming removed 6 bases at V and 1 base at J, with 12 bases between. CDR1 is SEHNR and CDR2 is FQNEAQ in the germline V gene (reference sequence). The CDR3 sequence: CASRQLATNTEAFF. In nucleotides, the CDR3 is TGTGCCAGCAGGCAACTAGCAACGAACACTGAAGCTTTCTTT.

This chain connects TRBV6-5 to TRBJ1-6; D gene uncertain. The V gene lost 6 bases and the J gene lost 7 bases, with 13 bases spanning the gap. CDR3 length: 14 residues. Germline-derived CDR1 and CDR2 are MNHEY and SVGAGI. Written as DNA, the CDR3 is TGTGCCAGCAGGACGGAGAGGAGGAATTCACCCCTCCACTTT. This gives the protein CASRTERRNSPLHF.

This clone showed up just a few times. The chain carries TRBV18 and TRBJ1-1; 8 bases map to TRBD1. From germline, CDR1 is KGHSH and CDR2 LQKENI. The V gene end was trimmed by 1 base and the J gene end by 6 bases; junction bases not matched to a gene: 7. CDR3 length equals 15 residues. The CDR3 reads CASSPRQGALAEAFF. CDR3 coding DNA: TGTGCCAGCTCACCACGGCAGGGGGCTCTGGCTGAAGCTTTCTTT.

This chain links TRBV5-4 with TRBJ1-2; maybe TRBD1 (5 bases). The V and J ends lost 3 bases and 1 base respectively, with 16 bases between them. The CDR3 has 16 amino acids. The germline V gene has CDR1 SGHNT and CDR2 YYREEE (reference sequence). This CDR3 reads CASSSAGTRGNYGYTF. CDR3 in DNA: TGTGCCAGCAGCTCCGCAGGGACTAGGGGTAACTATGGCTACACCTTC.

J is TRBJ1-5 and V is TRBV7-8; TRBD1 is a possible D gene (5 bases). Trimming cost V 1 base and J 2 bases, with 6 bases left between them. The V gene's germline CDR1 is SGHVS and CDR2 FQNEAQ. The CDR3 spans 14 residues. The CDR3 spells CASSLGGGNQPQHF. In DNA, the CDR3 is TGTGCCAGCAGCTTAGGGGGGGGCAATCAGCCCCAGCATTTT.

The V and J genes are TRBV7-2 and TRBJ2-2; 8 nucleotides align to TRBD2. CDR1 is SGHTA, CDR2 FQGNSA, per germline. V lost 0 bases, J lost 0 bases, and 0 bases stayed unmatched. The length of the CDR3 is 16 residues. The CDR3 spells CASSLARGANTGELFF. The CDR3 coding sequence is TGTGCCAGCAGCTTAGCGCGGGGGGCGAACACCGGGGAGCTGTTTTTT.

The rearrangement links TRBV5-4 to TRBJ2-7, with 8 bases that match TRBD1. CDR3 length equals 15 residues. With V trimmed by 0 bases and J by 2 bases, 4 bases remained unmatched. Germline loops: CDR1 SGHNT, CDR2 YYREEE (reference sequence). The CDR3: CASSLEGQATYEQYF. The CDR3 nucleotides read TGTGCCAGCAGCTTGGAGGGACAGGCTACCTACGAGCAGTACTTC. The whole variable domain, filled in from reference TRBV5-4 and TRBJ2-7, reads ETGVTQSPTHLIKTRGQQVTLRCSSQSGHNTVSWYQQALGQGPQFIFQYYREEENGRGNFPPRFSGLQFPNYSSELNVNALELDDSALYLCASSLEGQATYEQYFGPGTRLTVT.

As DNA, the CDR3 is TGTGCCAGCAGCTTTAGACTAGCGGGGGTAGGAGCCAAAAACATTCAGTACTTC. This codes for CASSFRLAGVGAKNIQYF. The V call is TRBV13, the J call TRBJ2-4, with 12 nucleotides matching TRBD2. Germline V gene data show CDR1 as PRHDT and CDR2 as FYEKMQ (reference sequence). Trimming took 3 bases from V and 0 from J; bases not matched to a gene: 6. This CDR3 region has 18 residues.

For the CDR3, the DNA is TGTGCCAGCAGTTACAGGGGAGGGACTGAAGCTTTCTTT. Its protein is CASSYRGGTEAFF. The chain joins TRBV6-5 to TRBJ1-1; D might be TRBD1 (5 bases). Trimming removed 2 bases at V and 5 bases at J, with 9 bases between. Germline CDR1 MNHEY, CDR2 SVGAGI. CDR3 length: 13 residues.

The chain employs TRBV2 and TRBJ1-1, with D perhaps TRBD1 (6 bases). Trimming removed 5 bases from V and 3 bases from J, with 13 bases in between. The CDR3 loop spans 14 amino acids. Germline V gene sequence: CDR1 SNHLY, CDR2 FYNNEI. The CDR3 spells CASSRGEGDTEAFF. The CDR3 DNA follows: TGTGCCAGCAGTCGGGGGGAGGGGGACACTGAAGCTTTCTTT.

This sequence joins TRBV19 and TRBJ2-1, with D tentatively TRBD2 (5 bases). CDR3 length: 14 residues. Trimming left V 6 bases short and J 6 bases short, with 15 bases between. Looked up from germline, CDR1 is LNHDA and CDR2 is SQIVND (reference sequence). CDR3 region: CASRLNGVINEQFF. In nucleotides, the CDR3 is TGTGCCAGTAGGCTTAACGGGGTGATCAATGAGCAGTTCTTC.

The chain carries TRBV14 and TRBJ1-1; maybe TRBD1 (5 bases). The ends were cut back, 6 bases at V and 0 bases at J, with 8 bases in the middle. Germline-derived CDR1 and CDR2 are SGHDN and FVKESK. The CDR3 covers 13 residues. The CDR3 reads CASRQVMNTEAFF. The CDR3 DNA follows: TGTGCCAGCAGACAGGTTATGAACACTGAAGCTTTCTTT.